Below, 13 T cell receptor beta chains from the same sample are listed, as sequenced in a study of stem cell transplantation in POMP-related autoinflammatory disease. General study findings and limits: Unique TRB V-J gene pairings were limited in number in patients with PRAID. A trend toward lower repertoire diversity and greater clonality appeared in every analyzed T-cell subset of PRAID patients.

Their specific antigens are unknown. Generated by immunoSEQ multiplex PCR, the TCRdb table keeps only in-frame clones and is missing some. This sample has about 8,900 clones; 91% occur once, and the top ten carry less than 3%. Sequences were derived from CD8+ T cells from PBMCs, sampled before stem cell transplantation. The receptors here all came from a human donor with POMP-related autoinflammation and immune dysregulation (PRAID).

This chain links TRBV23-1 with TRBJ1-3; no reliable D call. TRBV23-1 is given ORF status, its function remaining uncertain. The CDR3 is 14 amino acids. V gave up 10 bases and J gave up 8 bases, with 21 bases separating them. The CDR3 coding sequence is TGCGCCACCAGAAACCGGGAACTTAAGTACACCATATATTTT. As protein: CATRNRELKYTIYF.

V and J are TRBV7-9 and TRBJ2-1, with D perhaps matching TRBD1 (6 bases). CDR1 SEHNR and CDR2 FQNEAQ come from the germline V gene (reference sequence). The V end was cut by 4 bases, the J end by 8 bases, with 9 bases between. The CDR3 has 12 amino acids. In DNA form, the CDR3 reads TGTGCCAGCAGCTCTTACAGGGATGAGCAGTTCTTC. Translated: CASSSYRDEQFF.

V gene TRBV9 combines with J gene TRBJ1-1; D gene ambiguous. V was trimmed by 3 bases and J by 8 bases, leaving 14 bases between them. CDR3 size: 13 residues. CDR1 and CDR2 (germline): SGDLS, YYNGEE. CDR3 DNA sequence: TGTGCCAGCAGCGCGCGCGAAGGGCGGGAAGCTTTCTTT. Protein sequence: CASSAREGREAFF.

The V gene is TRBV2, the J gene TRBJ2-2; 9 nucleotides match TRBD1. There are 14 residues in the CDR3. In germline, CDR1 is SNHLY, CDR2 FYNNEI. Trimming cost V 8 bases and J 5 bases; bases outside gene matches: 6. The CDR3 nucleotides are TGTGCCAGCCGGGACAGGGTGGGAACCGGGGAGCTGTTTTTT. This codes for CASRDRVGTGELFF.

This chain uses TRBV13 with TRBJ1-6; 9 bases map to TRBD1. This CDR3 has 14 residues. Germline V gives CDR1 PRHDT, CDR2 FYEKMQ (reference sequence). V trimming: 2 bases; J trimming: 10 bases; junction bases outside the gene matches: 3. CDR3 protein: CASSLRQGESPLHF. The CDR3 bases are TGTGCCAGCAGCTTACGACAGGGGGAATCACCCCTCCACTTT.

The rearrangement links TRBV4-2 to TRBJ2-5, with TRBD1 matching over 8 bases. The germline CDR1 and CDR2 sequences are LGHNA and YNFKEQ. J lost 2 bases, V lost 3 bases, and 8 bases had no gene match. This CDR3 has 16 residues. CDR3 residues: CASSQVDRVFQETQYF. For the CDR3, the DNA is TGTGCCAGCAGCCAGGTGGACAGGGTTTTTCAAGAGACCCAGTACTTC.

The rearrangement uses TRBV7-9 and TRBJ1-1; D call uncertain. The CDR3 is made up of 12 amino acids. Trimming cost V 1 base and J 4 bases, with 4 bases left between them. Per germline, CDR1 SEHNR and CDR2 FQNEAQ (reference sequence). As DNA, the CDR3 is TGTGCCAGCAGCTTAGGCCCCACTGAAGCTTTCTTT. Amino acids: CASSLGPTEAFF.

This clone has just one count. The genes are TRBV27 and TRBJ1-2, with a possible D match to TRBD1 (5 bases). This CDR3 is 13 amino acids long. V was clipped by 5 bases and J by 3 bases, with 10 bases between them. Per the germline V gene, CDR1 is MNHEY and CDR2 is SMNVEV (reference sequence). The CDR3 reads CASSATGDYGYTF. The DNA for the CDR3 is TGTGCCAGCAGTGCTACAGGAGACTATGGCTACACCTTC.

This chain links TRBV27 with TRBJ1-3; TRBD1 is a possible D gene (5 bases). The V end lost 5 bases, the J end lost 4 bases, and 18 bases lay between the germline ends. The CDR3 covers 16 residues. From germline, CDR1 is MNHEY and CDR2 SMNVEV (reference sequence). The DNA for the CDR3 is TGTGCCAGCAGTACGGGACCCGGGGAGCCCGGAAACACCATATATTTT. Translation: CASSTGPGEPGNTIYF.

This sequence joins TRBV5-6 and TRBJ1-2; TRBD1 is a possible D gene (5 bases). CDR1 is SGHDT, CDR2 YYEEEE, per germline. The CDR3 totals 14 residues. Trimming left V 3 bases short and J 5 bases short, with 14 bases between. The CDR3, as DNA: TGTGCCAGCAGCTACGAGACAGACAAGTATGGCTACACCTTC. Its translation is CASSYETDKYGYTF.

The V and J genes are TRBV4-1 and TRBJ1-1; 7 bases are a match to TRBD1. This CDR3 is 14 amino acids long. The trim removed 5 bases at V and 3 bases at J, leaving 6 bases unmatched. The V gene's germline CDR1 is MGHRA and CDR2 YSYEKL. The CDR3 region is CASSFRQGDTEAFF. In nucleotides, the CDR3 is TGCGCCAGCAGCTTTCGACAGGGTGACACTGAAGCTTTCTTT.

This clone has just one count. The CDR3 protein is CASSYRQGGYGYTF. In DNA, the CDR3 is TGTGCCAGCAGTTACCGACAGGGAGGCTATGGCTACACCTTC. The chain links TRBV6-5 to TRBJ1-2; 7 bases are a match to TRBD1. V trimming: 2 bases; J trimming: 4 bases; junction bases outside the gene matches: 4. The germline V gene encodes CDR1 MNHEY and CDR2 SVGAGI. This CDR3 is built from 14 residues.

This chain joins TRBV2 and TRBJ1-1, with D possibly matching TRBD1 (6 bases). The CDR3 is 15 amino acids. CDR1 and CDR2 from the germline V gene are SNHLY and FYNNEI. V gave up 7 bases and J gave up 0 bases, with 15 bases separating them. The DNA for the CDR3 is TGTGCCAGCACACAGGGTTATGCGGTGAACACTGAAGCTTTCTTT. Protein product: CASTQGYAVNTEAFF.